The 26 T cell receptor beta chains given below trace back to one sample, sequenced in a study of blood T cell repertoires in COVID-19. The protocol was immunoSEQ multiplex PCR, while the TCRdb copy is restricted to in-frame clones and leaves out a portion. The sample lists around 320,000 clones; more than 70% were seen once. Sequencing was performed on peripheral blood. The receptors stem from a woman aged 25 to 39 who had recovered from COVID-19.

This CDR3 is CASSLGRGGSYNEQFF. The CDR3, as DNA: TGTGCCAGCAGCCTCGGACGGGGGGGCTCCTACAATGAGCAGTTCTTC. The gene calls are TRBV3-1 (or the pseudogene TRBV3-2) and TRBJ2-1; 8 nucleotides agree with TRBD2. The CDR3 is 16 amino acids. From germline, CDR1 is LGHDT and CDR2 YNNKEL (reference sequence). Trimming took 4 bases from V and 0 from J; bases not matched to a gene: 5.

The rearrangement links TRBV2 to TRBJ1-6; 9 nucleotides match TRBD1. The V and J ends lost 5 bases and 5 bases, in that order; junction bases with no gene match: 7. The CDR3 is 16 residues long. Germline loops: CDR1 SNHLY, CDR2 FYNNEI. CDR3 sequence (DNA): TGTGCCAGCAGTCGTACAGGGGGCGCGAATAATTCACCCCTCCACTTT. Its translation: CASSRTGGANNSPLHF.

The CDR3 spells CASSPGRGAGLNTEAFF. Here the CDR3 DNA reads TGCGCCAGCAGCCCTGGTCGGGGGGCTGGACTAAACACTGAAGCTTTCTTT. The chain carries TRBV5-1 and TRBJ1-1, with D tentatively TRBD1 (6 bases). Per germline, CDR1 SGHRS and CDR2 YFSETQ. Deletions cut 4 bases from V and 2 bases from J, with 21 bases between. The CDR3 is made up of 17 amino acids.

This clone was picked up one time. The rearrangement uses TRBV3-1 (or the pseudogene TRBV3-2) and TRBJ2-1; 10 bases line up with TRBD2. V trimming: 1 base; J trimming: 1 base; junction bases outside the gene matches: 7. The CDR3 has 18 amino acids. Per the germline V gene, CDR1 is LGHDT and CDR2 is YNNKEL (reference sequence). In DNA form, the CDR3 reads TGTGCCAGCAGCCAAGGCCCCCCGGGACTAGCGTCCTACAATGAGCAGTTCTTC. Translation gives CASSQGPPGLASYNEQFF.

A note on this clone: Distinct nucleotide sequences in the sample also encode this CDR3. The gene calls are TRBV11-3 and TRBJ2-3, with 7 bases lining up with TRBD1. The V gene end was trimmed by 3 bases and the J gene end by 0 bases; junction bases not matched to a gene: 0. The CDR3 sequence is 14 residues long. Germline V gene data show CDR1 as SGHNT and CDR2 as YENEEA. CDR3 sequence reads: CASSLGQSTDTQYF. As DNA, the CDR3 is TGTGCCAGCAGCTTGGGACAGAGCACAGATACGCAGTATTTT.

The chain employs TRBV9 and TRBJ2-3, with 9 bases matching TRBD1. V shed 3 bases and J 4 bases; nucleotides not matched to a gene: 9. The germline gives CDR1 SGDLS, CDR2 YYNGEE. The CDR3 covers 16 residues. The CDR3 loop is CASSEEGTGFADTQYF. The CDR3 nucleotides read TGTGCCAGCAGCGAAGAAGGGACAGGGTTTGCAGATACGCAGTATTTT.

This clone occurred a few times. The V gene is TRBV3-1 (or the pseudogene TRBV3-2), the J gene TRBJ2-5; 8 bases are shared with TRBD2. The trim removed 2 bases at V and 3 bases at J, leaving 8 bases unmatched. The CDR3 has 16 amino acids. Germline values: CDR1 LGHDT, CDR2 YNNKEL (reference sequence). The CDR3: CASSQIRGSGEETQYF. The DNA for the CDR3 is TGTGCCAGCAGCCAAATTCGGGGTAGCGGGGAAGAGACCCAGTACTTC.

This clone was counted at least ten times. This chain uses TRBV3-1 (or the pseudogene TRBV3-2) with TRBJ1-2, with a weak D call TRBD1 (6 bases). V lost 4 bases to trimming and J lost 2 bases, with 8 bases between them. Looked up from germline, CDR1 is LGHDT and CDR2 is YNNKEL (reference sequence). The CDR3 loop spans 13 amino acids. The CDR3 bases are TGTGCCAGCAGCCGGGGACAAAACTATGGCTACACCTTC. Encoded protein: CASSRGQNYGYTF.

This clone was detected only once. The chain recombines TRBV7-9 with TRBJ1-2, with no clear D. CDR3 size: 15 residues. The germline V and J ends were trimmed by 5 bases and 0 bases, with 13 bases remaining between them. Germline V gives CDR1 SEHNR, CDR2 FQNEAQ (reference sequence). This CDR3 reads CASSHTETSNYGYTF. The CDR3 DNA sequence: TGTGCCAGCAGCCATACAGAGACCTCTAACTATGGCTACACCTTC.

The CDR3 region is CASSVRDRGGYTF. DNA for the CDR3: TGTGCCAGCAGCGTCCGGGACAGGGGGGGCTACACCTTC. This rearrangement joins TRBV14 to TRBJ1-2; 11 nucleotides line up with TRBD1. The length of the CDR3 is 13 residues. CDR1 is SGHDN, CDR2 FVKESK, per germline. The trim removed 5 bases at V and 8 bases at J, leaving 4 bases unmatched.

The chain is built from TRBV28 and TRBJ1-2; D not resolved. CDR3 length equals 13 residues. Germline loops: CDR1 MDHEN, CDR2 SYDVKM. V was clipped by 4 bases and J by 2 bases, with 8 bases between them. In nucleotides, the CDR3 is TGTGCCAGCAGTTGGGGAGCGAACTATGGCTACACCTTC. It yields the protein CASSWGANYGYTF.

The V and J genes are TRBV5-1 and TRBJ1-2; TRBD1 matches 8 bases. This CDR3 comprises 14 residues. The V gene end was trimmed by 4 bases and the J gene end by 6 bases; junction bases not matched to a gene: 8. Germline loops: CDR1 SGHRS, CDR2 YFSETQ. The CDR3 DNA is TGCGCCAGCAGCACCCGAGGACAGGGTGATGGCTACACCTTC. Residues: CASSTRGQGDGYTF.

This clone was seen more than once but under ten times. The chain combines TRBV28 with TRBJ2-5; 11 bases fit TRBD2. This CDR3 contains 17 residues. The V and J ends lost 6 bases and 5 bases, in that order; junction bases with no gene match: 14. Germline V gives CDR1 MDHEN, CDR2 SYDVKM. In DNA form, the CDR3 reads TGTGCCAGCAGCTCTAGCGGGGGGACCCCCTCCTGGGAGACCCAGTACTTC. Translation: CASSSSGGTPSWETQYF.

V gene TRBV5-6 combines with J gene TRBJ1-4; D is ambiguous. Germline V lookup: CDR1 SGHDT, CDR2 YYEEEE. The CDR3 spans 14 residues. Trimming pared 1 base from V and 6 bases from J, leaving 10 bases between. The CDR3: CASSLMGSYEKLFF. For the CDR3, the DNA is TGTGCCAGCAGCTTGATGGGCAGCTATGAAAAACTGTTTTTT.

This chain links TRBV5-6 with TRBJ1-4; possible D gene TRBD1, 5 bases. Germline CDR1 is SGHDT and CDR2 is YYEEEE. CDR3 length: 15 residues. The ends were cut back, 1 base at V and 7 bases at J, with 14 bases in the middle. The CDR3 nucleotides are TGTGCCAGCAGCTTGAAAAGGGGCCATAGTGAAAAACTGTTTTTT. Protein: CASSLKRGHSEKLFF.

The rearrangement links TRBV18 to TRBJ2-5; 12 bases match TRBD2. The junction had 3 bases not matched to a gene; V was cut back by 5 bases and J by 2 bases. The CDR3 consists of 15 residues. Germline CDR1 reads KGHSH; CDR2 reads LQKENI. The CDR3 region is CASSSTSGGQETQYF. CDR3 sequence (DNA): TGTGCCAGCTCATCCACTAGCGGGGGGCAAGAGACCCAGTACTTC.

The chain is built from TRBV10-3 and TRBJ1-1; 8 positions match TRBD1. CDR1 ENHRY and CDR2 SYGVKD come from the germline V gene. This CDR3 region has 13 residues. J lost 5 bases, V lost 4 bases, and 3 bases had no gene match. In nucleotides, the CDR3 is TGTGCCATCAGTGTGACAGGGGAAACTGAAGCTTTCTTT. Translation: CAISVTGETEAFF.

The V and J genes are TRBV2 and TRBJ1-1; tentative D call: TRBD1 (5 bases). The germline CDR1 and CDR2 sequences are SNHLY and FYNNEI. Trimming shortened V by 6 bases and J by 3 bases, and 14 bases separated the two germline ends. The CDR3 spans 14 residues. CDR3 nucleotide sequence: TGTGCCAGCAGCGTTCTCGTAGGGGACACTGAAGCTTTCTTT. It yields the protein CASSVLVGDTEAFF.

This rearrangement joins TRBV30 to TRBJ2-6, with a possible D match to TRBD1 (5 bases). Trimming left V 2 bases short and J 4 bases short, with 9 bases between. This CDR3 contains 14 residues. Germline values: CDR1 GTSNPN, CDR2 SVGIG (reference sequence). The CDR3: CAWSTGAGANVLTF. The CDR3 nucleotides are TGTGCCTGGAGTACAGGTGCCGGGGCCAACGTCCTGACTTTC. Full variable domain (missing parts from reference TRBV30 and TRBJ2-6): SQTIHQWPATLVQPVGSPLSLECTVEGTSNPNLYWYRQAAGRGLQLLFYSVGIGQISSEVPQNLSASRPQDRQFILSSKKLLLSDSGFYLCAWSTGAGANVLTFGAGSRLTVL.

The J gene is TRBJ1-1, the V gene TRBV5-4; the D gene is possibly TRBD1 (5 bases). Germline V gene data show CDR1 as SGHNT and CDR2 as YYREEE (reference sequence). The CDR3 is 14 residues long. The V and J ends lost 0 bases and 4 bases respectively, with 10 bases between them. The CDR3 spells CASSLGQGPTEAFF. In DNA form, the CDR3 reads TGTGCCAGCAGCTTGGGTCAGGGCCCCACTGAAGCTTTCTTT.

This clone was seen a few times. CDR3 coding DNA: TGTGCCAGCAGCTCCCGAACTAGCGGGGGGGCCGGAGATACGCAGTATTTT. Translation: CASSSRTSGGAGDTQYF. V is TRBV11-2 and J is TRBJ2-3; 13 bases match TRBD2. The ends lost 4 bases at V and 5 bases at J; junction bases unmatched: 9. The CDR3 length is 17 residues. The germline V gene has CDR1 SGHAT and CDR2 FQNNGV. Full variable domain (missing parts from reference TRBV11-2 and TRBJ2-3): EAGVAQSPRYKIIEKRQSVAFWCNPISGHATLYWYQQILGQGPKLLIQFQNNGVVDDSQLPKDRFSAERLKGVDSTLKIQPAKLEDSAVYLCASSSRTSGGAGDTQYFGPGTRLTVL.

This sequence joins TRBV21-1 and TRBJ2-1; the D call of TRBD2 is as the table states it, not checked on the DNA. TRBV21-1 counts as a pseudogene. This CDR3 region has 16 residues. CDR3 residues: CASSNFYGDSYNEQFF. The DNA for the CDR3 is TGTGCCAGCAGCAATTTCTACGGGGACTCCTACAATGAGCAGTTCTTC.

The chain has TRBV30 and TRBJ2-3, with TRBD1 matching over 8 bases. This CDR3 is 13 amino acids long. The trim removed 7 bases at V and 2 bases at J, leaving 5 bases unmatched. Germline lookup yields CDR1 GTSNPN and CDR2 SVGIG (reference sequence). Here the CDR3 DNA reads TGTGCCTCGACAGGGGAAGACACAGATACGCAGTATTTT. Amino acids: CASTGEDTDTQYF.

The V and J genes are TRBV21-1 and TRBJ2-7; the table assigns TRBD1, which was not confirmed against the DNA. TRBV21-1 is given as a pseudogene. This CDR3 has 16 amino acids. The CDR3 nucleotides read TGTGCCAGCAGCCCCAAGGCGGGACAGTCCTCCTACGAGCAGTACTTC. This gives the protein CASSPKAGQSSYEQYF.

The chain links TRBV6-1 to TRBJ1-4, with TRBD1 as a possible D gene (5 bases). V shed 3 bases and J shed 5 bases, with 13 bases lying between them. CDR1 is MNHNS, CDR2 SASEGT, per germline. CDR3 length equals 15 residues. The CDR3 spells CASSELTGKNEKLFF. In nucleotides, the CDR3 is TGTGCCAGCAGTGAGCTAACAGGAAAAAATGAAAAACTGTTTTTT.

V gene TRBV6-2 or TRBV6-3 combines with J gene TRBJ1-5; no clear D. Germline V lookup: CDR1 MNHEY, CDR2 SVGEGT. This CDR3 has 14 amino acids. Trimming shortened V by 6 bases and J by 4 bases, and 13 bases separated the two germline ends. CDR3 nucleotides: TGTGCCAGCAGCGGACTCGCCCCGAATCAGCCCCAGCATTTT. Translating gives CASSGLAPNQPQHF.